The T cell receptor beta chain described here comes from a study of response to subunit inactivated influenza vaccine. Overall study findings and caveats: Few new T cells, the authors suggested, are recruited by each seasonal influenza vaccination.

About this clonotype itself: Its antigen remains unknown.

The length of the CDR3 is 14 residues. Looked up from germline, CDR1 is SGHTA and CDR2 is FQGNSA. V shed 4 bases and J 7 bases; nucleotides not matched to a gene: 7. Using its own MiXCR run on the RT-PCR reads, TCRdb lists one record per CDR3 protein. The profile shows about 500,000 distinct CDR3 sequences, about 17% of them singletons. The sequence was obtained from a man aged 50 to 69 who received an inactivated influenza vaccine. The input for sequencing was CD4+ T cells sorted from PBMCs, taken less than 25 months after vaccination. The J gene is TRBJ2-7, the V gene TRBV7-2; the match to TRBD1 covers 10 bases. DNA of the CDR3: TGTGCCAGCAGCTCGACAGGGGGCACAAGGGAGCAGTACTTC. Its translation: CASSSTGGTREQYF.